This TCR beta chain comes out of a study of spatial heterogeneity in lung cancer. Study-wide context: Detection consistently yielded more beta chains than alpha chains. Regarding the study as a whole: In blood, ubiquitous expanded tumor TCRs appeared more at resection than follow-up.

TCR cDNA molecules were tagged individually, and each one carried a unique molecular identifier. TCRdb re-analysed the 5' RACE reads in MiXCR, keeping a single row per CDR3 protein. The sample contains 45,000 to 55,000 distinct CDR3 sequences, roughly 5% of which appear only once. This clonotype was detected ten times or more. Its cognate antigen is unknown. Time point here: sample taken at primary tumor resection. Researchers sequenced whole RNA taken from tumor, nontumor lung or frozen PBMC without sorting. The CDR3 consists of 16 residues. Germline V CDR1 and CDR2: SGDLS, YYNGEE. J lost 2 bases, V lost 4 bases, and 7 bases had no gene match.

This sample comprised PBMCs, obtained at surgery. This sequence joins TRBV9 and TRBJ2-5, with 11 bases matching TRBD1. This TCR was sampled from a male donor with early-stage non-small cell lung cancer. The CDR3 region is CASSPRGTGGQETQYF. The CDR3 region has the DNA TGTGCCAGCAGCCCGAGGGGGACAGGGGGTCAAGAGACCCAGTACTTC.